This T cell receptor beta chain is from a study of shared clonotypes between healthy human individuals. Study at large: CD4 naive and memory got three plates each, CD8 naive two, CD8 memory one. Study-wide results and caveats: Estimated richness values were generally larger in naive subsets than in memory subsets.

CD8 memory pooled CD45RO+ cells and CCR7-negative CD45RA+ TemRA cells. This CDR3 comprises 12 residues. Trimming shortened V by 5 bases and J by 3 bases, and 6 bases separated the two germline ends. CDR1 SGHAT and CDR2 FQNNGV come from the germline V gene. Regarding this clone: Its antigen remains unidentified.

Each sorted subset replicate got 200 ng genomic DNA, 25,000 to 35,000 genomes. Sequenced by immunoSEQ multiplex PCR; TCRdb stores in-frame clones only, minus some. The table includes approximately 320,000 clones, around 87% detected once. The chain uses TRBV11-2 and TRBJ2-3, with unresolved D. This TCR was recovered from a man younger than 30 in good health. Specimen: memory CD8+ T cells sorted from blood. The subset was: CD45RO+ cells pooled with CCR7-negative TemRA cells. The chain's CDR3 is CASSPGTDTQYF. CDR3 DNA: TGTGCCAGCAGCCCCGGGACAGATACGCAGTATTTT.